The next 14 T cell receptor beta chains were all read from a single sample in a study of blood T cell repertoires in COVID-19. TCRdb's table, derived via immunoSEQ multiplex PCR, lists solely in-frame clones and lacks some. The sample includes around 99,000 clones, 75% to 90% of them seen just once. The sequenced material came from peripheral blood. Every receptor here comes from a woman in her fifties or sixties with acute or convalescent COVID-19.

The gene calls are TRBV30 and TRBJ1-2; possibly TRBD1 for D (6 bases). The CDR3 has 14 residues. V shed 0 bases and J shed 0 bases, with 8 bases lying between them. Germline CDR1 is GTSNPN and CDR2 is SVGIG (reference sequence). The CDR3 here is CAWSVRGTNYGYTF. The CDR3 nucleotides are TGTGCCTGGAGTGTAAGGGGGACTAACTATGGCTACACCTTC.

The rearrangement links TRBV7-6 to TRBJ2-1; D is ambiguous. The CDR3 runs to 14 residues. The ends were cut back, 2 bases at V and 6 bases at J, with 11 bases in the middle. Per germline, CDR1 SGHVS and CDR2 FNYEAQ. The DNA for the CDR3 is TGTGCCAGCAGCTTAAGCCGGAGCTTCAATGAGCAGTTCTTC. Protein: CASSLSRSFNEQFF.

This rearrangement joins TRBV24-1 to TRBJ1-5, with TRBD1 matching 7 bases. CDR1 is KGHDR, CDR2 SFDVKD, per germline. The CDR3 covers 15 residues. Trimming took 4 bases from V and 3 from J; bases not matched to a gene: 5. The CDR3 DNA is TGTGCCACCAGTGAGGCAGGGGGGCCCAATCAGCCCCAGCATTTT. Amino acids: CATSEAGGPNQPQHF.

Here the CDR3 DNA reads TGTGCCAGCCTACTAGAGGCAGACGGATCCTACACCTTC. Encoded protein: CASLLEADGSYTF. The chain recombines TRBV28 with TRBJ1-2; D ambiguous. The germline V gene encodes CDR1 MDHEN and CDR2 SYDVKM. Trimming pared 8 bases from V and 10 bases from J, leaving 20 bases between. The CDR3 has 13 amino acids.

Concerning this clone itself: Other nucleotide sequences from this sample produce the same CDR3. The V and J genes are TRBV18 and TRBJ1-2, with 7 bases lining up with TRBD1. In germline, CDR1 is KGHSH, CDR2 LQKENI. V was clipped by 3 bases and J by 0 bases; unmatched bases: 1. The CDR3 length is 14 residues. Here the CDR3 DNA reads TGTGCCAGCTCACCGGACAGGTCTAACTATGGCTACACCTTC. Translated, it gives CASSPDRSNYGYTF.

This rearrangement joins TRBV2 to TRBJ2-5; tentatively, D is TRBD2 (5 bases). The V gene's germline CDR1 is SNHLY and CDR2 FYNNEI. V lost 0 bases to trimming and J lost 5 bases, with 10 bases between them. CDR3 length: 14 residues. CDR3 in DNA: TGTGCCAGCAGTGAAGCCGGGGTCGGGGAGACCCAGTACTTC. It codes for CASSEAGVGETQYF. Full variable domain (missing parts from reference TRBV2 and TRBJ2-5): EPEVTQTPSHQVTQMGQEVILRCVPISNHLYFYWYRQILGQKVEFLVSFYNNEISEKSEIFDDQFSVERPDGSNFTLKIRSTKLEDSAMYFCASSEAGVGETQYFGPGTRLLVL.

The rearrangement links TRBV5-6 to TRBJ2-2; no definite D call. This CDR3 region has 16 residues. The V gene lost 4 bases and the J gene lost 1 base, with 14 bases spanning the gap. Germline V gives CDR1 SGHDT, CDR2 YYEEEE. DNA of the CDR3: TGTGCCAGCAGCCAAAACCCGGGTCGGAACACCGGGGAGCTGTTTTTT. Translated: CASSQNPGRNTGELFF.

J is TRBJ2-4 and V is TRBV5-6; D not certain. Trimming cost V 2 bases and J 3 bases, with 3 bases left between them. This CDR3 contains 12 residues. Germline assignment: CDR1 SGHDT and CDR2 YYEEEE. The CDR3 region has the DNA TGTGCCAGCAGCTTTAGCAAAAACATTCAGTACTTC. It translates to CASSFSKNIQYF.

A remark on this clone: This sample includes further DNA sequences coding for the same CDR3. DNA of the CDR3: TGTGCCAGCTCACAACAGGGAAATGAGCAGTTCTTC. Translating gives CASSQQGNEQFF. The chain has TRBV18 and TRBJ2-1; possible D gene TRBD1, 6 bases. This CDR3 is built from 12 residues. Germline V gives CDR1 KGHSH, CDR2 LQKENI. Trimming removed 4 bases at V and 7 bases at J, with 8 bases between.

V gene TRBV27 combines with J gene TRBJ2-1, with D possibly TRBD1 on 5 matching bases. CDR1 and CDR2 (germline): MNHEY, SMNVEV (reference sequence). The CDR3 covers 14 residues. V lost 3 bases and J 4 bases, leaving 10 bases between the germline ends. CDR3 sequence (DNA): TGTGCCAGCAGTTTTCGGCAGGGTTACAATGAGCAGTTCTTC. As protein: CASSFRQGYNEQFF.

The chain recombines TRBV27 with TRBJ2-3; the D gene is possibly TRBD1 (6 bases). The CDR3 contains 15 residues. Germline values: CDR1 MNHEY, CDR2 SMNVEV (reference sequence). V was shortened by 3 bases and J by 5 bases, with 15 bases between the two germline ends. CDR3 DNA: TGTGCCAGCAGTTTGGGGCAGGGGAGACGAGATACGCAGTATTTT. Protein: CASSLGQGRRDTQYF.

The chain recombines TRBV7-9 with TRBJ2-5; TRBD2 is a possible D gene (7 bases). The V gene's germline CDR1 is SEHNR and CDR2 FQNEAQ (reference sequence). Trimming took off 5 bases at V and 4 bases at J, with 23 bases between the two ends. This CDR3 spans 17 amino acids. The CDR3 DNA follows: TGTGCCAGCAGCCCTATGGGGGGGCTAATCCGGCCAGAGACCCAGTACTTC. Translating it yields CASSPMGGLIRPETQYF.

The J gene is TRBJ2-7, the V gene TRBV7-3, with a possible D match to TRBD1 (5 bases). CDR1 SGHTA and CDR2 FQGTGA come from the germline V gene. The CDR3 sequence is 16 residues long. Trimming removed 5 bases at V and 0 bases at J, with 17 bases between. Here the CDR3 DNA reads TGTGCCAGCAGCCCCTACTCAGGGCCTAGCTCCTACGAGCAGTACTTC. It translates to CASSPYSGPSSYEQYF.

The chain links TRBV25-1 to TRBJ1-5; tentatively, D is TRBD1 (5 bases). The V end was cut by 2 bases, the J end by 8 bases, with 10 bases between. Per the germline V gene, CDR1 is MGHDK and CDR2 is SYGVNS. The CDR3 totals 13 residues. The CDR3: CASSEGTQEPQHF. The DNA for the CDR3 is TGTGCCAGCAGTGAAGGGACTCAAGAGCCCCAGCATTTT.